The 30 T cell receptor beta chains given below trace back to one sample, sequenced in a study of a mutant IDH1 vaccine in newly diagnosed glioma. As for time point: week 5, during vaccination. Each dose delivered 300 ug of mutant IDH1 20-mer peptide subcutaneously with imiquimod. Profiled with immunoSEQ multiplex PCR; TCRdb holds only in-frame clones, not every one. The sample carries approximately 60,000 clones, 85% to 90% recorded once. No antigen has been assigned to these receptors. The sample was PBMCs, taken from a glioma patient whose treatment included an IDH1 peptide vaccine. These receptors all come from a woman between 35 and 50 years old with glioma.

Notes on this clone: Compared with germline, one end of the junction differs, possibly owing to a read error. This chain connects TRBV7-2 to TRBJ2-7; TRBD2 aligns across 9 bases. CDR1 and CDR2 (germline): SGHTA, FQGNSA. The CDR3 is 14 amino acids. CDR3 protein: CASSPGTSSHEQYF. The CDR3 DNA reads as TGTGCCAGCAGCCCCGGGACTAGCTCCCACGAGCAGTACTTC.

V is TRBV6-5 and J is TRBJ1-5, with D perhaps TRBD1 (5 bases). With 6 bases removed from V and 1 base from J, the gap between germline ends came to 10 bases. The CDR3 is 14 amino acids. Germline V gene lookup returns CDR1 MNHEY and CDR2 SVGAGI. For the CDR3, the DNA is TGTGCCAGCAGCCCCAGACAGAGCAATCAGCCCCAGCATTTT. Amino acids: CASSPRQSNQPQHF.

This clone was seen only a few times. V gene TRBV5-1 combines with J gene TRBJ1-5; D remains ambiguous. Trimming removed 1 base from V and 4 bases from J, with 6 bases in between. The CDR3 has 13 amino acids. The V gene's germline CDR1 is SGHRS and CDR2 YFSETQ. The CDR3 DNA sequence: TGCGCCAGCAGCTTGACGACTAATCAGCCCCAGCATTTT. This encodes CASSLTTNQPQHF.

The chain is built from TRBV2 and TRBJ2-1; the match to TRBD2 covers 12 bases. J gave up 2 bases and V 7 bases, and 6 bases lay outside the gene matches. Looked up from germline, CDR1 is SNHLY and CDR2 is FYNNEI. The CDR3 length is 16 residues. CDR3 DNA: TGTGCCAGCACTGATGGACTAGCGGGACCCTACAATGAGCAGTTCTTC. Translation gives CASTDGLAGPYNEQFF.

J is TRBJ2-3 and V is TRBV5-1; 13 bases match TRBD2. With 2 bases clipped from V and 7 bases from J, the junction kept 4 bases outside the gene matches. Germline V lookup: CDR1 SGHRS, CDR2 YFSETQ. The CDR3 runs to 15 residues. CDR3 sequence reads: CASSLLAGGPNTQYF. In DNA form, the CDR3 reads TGCGCCAGCAGCTTACTAGCGGGGGGGCCTAATACGCAGTATTTT.

The V and J genes are TRBV28 and TRBJ2-5; TRBD1 matches 7 bases. This CDR3 spans 15 amino acids. Trimming took 4 bases from V and 5 from J; bases not matched to a gene: 10. CDR1 is MDHEN and CDR2 is SYDVKM in the germline V gene. The CDR3 sequence: CASSSRRGPQETQYF. Here the CDR3 DNA reads TGTGCCAGCAGTTCTCGTAGGGGGCCTCAGGAGACCCAGTACTTC.

This rearrangement joins TRBV19 to TRBJ2-3; 7 bases line up with TRBD1. Trimming cost V 9 bases and J 4 bases; bases outside gene matches: 7. This CDR3 spans 13 amino acids. Germline loops: CDR1 LNHDA, CDR2 SQIVND (reference sequence). CDR3 residues: CARDTGDPDTQYF. CDR3 nucleotides: TGTGCCAGGGATACAGGGGACCCAGATACGCAGTATTTT.

With respect to this clone: Other DNA sequences in the same sample also yield this CDR3. The chain carries TRBV5-4 and TRBJ2-5, with D tentatively TRBD2 (6 bases). The CDR3 loop spans 14 amino acids. The V end was cut by 2 bases, the J end by 5 bases, with 13 bases between. Germline CDR1 is SGHNT and CDR2 is YYREEE (reference sequence). CDR3 DNA sequence: TGTGCCAGCAGCTTTGGGGGAGCGGGTGAGACCCAGTACTTC. Translated: CASSFGGAGETQYF.

The chain joins TRBV4-3 to TRBJ2-7; D unresolved. Germline CDR1 LGHNA, CDR2 YSLEER. V was pared by 3 bases and J by 2 bases, with 14 bases between. The CDR3 spans 15 residues. In nucleotides, the CDR3 is TGCGCCAGCAGCCACGGCGTAGGGTGGACCTACGAGCAGTACTTC. Amino acid sequence: CASSHGVGWTYEQYF.

The chain is built from TRBV5-1 and TRBJ2-3; possibly TRBD1 for D (5 bases). CDR3 length: 15 amino acids. Germline V gene sequence: CDR1 SGHRS, CDR2 YFSETQ. Trimming took 1 base from V and 4 from J, leaving 13 bases between them. CDR3 in DNA: TGCGCCAGCAGCTTGCAGACCGCCAGGGCAGATACGCAGTATTTT. It is translated as CASSLQTARADTQYF. Full variable domain (rest looked up from reference TRBV5-1 and TRBJ2-3): KAGVTQTPRYLIKTRGQQVTLSCSPISGHRSVSWYQQTPGQGLQFLFEYFSETQRNKGNFPGRFSGRQFSNSRSEMNVSTLELGDSALYLCASSLQTARADTQYFGPGTRLTVL.

V and J are TRBV6-4 and TRBJ1-6, with no clear D. Germline V gene lookup returns CDR1 MRHNA and CDR2 SNTAGT. V gave up 0 bases and J gave up 0 bases, with 12 bases separating them. The CDR3 consists of 18 residues. For the CDR3, the DNA is TGTGCCAGCAGTGACTCAGTTCAAGGTAGCTCCTATAATTCACCCCTCCACTTT. The encoded protein is CASSDSVQGSSYNSPLHF.

The rearrangement uses TRBV4-2 and TRBJ1-2; D unclear. Looked up from germline, CDR1 is LGHNA and CDR2 is YNFKEQ. Trimming took 0 bases from V and 12 from J, leaving 11 bases between them. The CDR3 has 12 residues. The CDR3 sequence is CASSQEVGLNTF. The CDR3 DNA is TGTGCCAGCAGCCAAGAGGTGGGCTTGAACACCTTC.

The gene calls are TRBV19 and TRBJ1-3; D is unclear. This CDR3 has 14 amino acids. Germline CDR1 and CDR2: LNHDA and SQIVND (reference sequence). Trimming took 4 bases from V and 0 from J, leaving 7 bases between them. CDR3 in amino acids: CASSTASSGNTIYF. CDR3 nucleotides: TGTGCCAGTAGTACGGCGTCCTCTGGAAACACCATATATTTT.

The rearrangement links TRBV6-5 to TRBJ2-7; D perhaps matches TRBD1 (5 bases). This CDR3 is built from 12 residues. The V gene lost 8 bases and the J gene lost 5 bases, with 13 bases spanning the gap. Germline V lookup: CDR1 MNHEY, CDR2 SVGAGI. CDR3: CASGHLLHEQYF. In DNA form, the CDR3 reads TGTGCCAGCGGACACCTTCTACACGAGCAGTACTTC.

This rearrangement joins TRBV4-2 to TRBJ2-7; D may be TRBD2 (6 bases). The CDR3 is made up of 14 amino acids. Between the trimmed V and J ends, which lost 0 bases and 3 bases, there was a span of 9 bases. The germline gives CDR1 LGHNA, CDR2 YNFKEQ. This CDR3 reads CASSQEATSYEQYF. The CDR3 coding sequence is TGTGCCAGCAGCCAAGAAGCGACTAGCTACGAGCAGTACTTC.

The rearrangement links TRBV5-1 to TRBJ2-5, with 9 positions matching TRBD1. The CDR3 loop spans 17 amino acids. V trimming: 4 bases; J trimming: 3 bases; junction bases outside the gene matches: 13. Germline lookup yields CDR1 SGHRS and CDR2 YFSETQ. The CDR3 DNA sequence: TGCGCCAGCAGCGCCGTACAGGGGGCGCTGGGAAAAGAGACCCAGTACTTC. Translation: CASSAVQGALGKETQYF. Full variable domain (rest looked up from reference TRBV5-1 and TRBJ2-5): KAGVTQTPRYLIKTRGQQVTLSCSPISGHRSVSWYQQTPGQGLQFLFEYFSETQRNKGNFPGRFSGRQFSNSRSEMNVSTLELGDSALYLCASSAVQGALGKETQYFGPGTRLLVL.

V usage is TRBV30 and J usage is TRBJ1-2; D gene ambiguous. The germline gives CDR1 GTSNPN, CDR2 SVGIG (reference sequence). CDR3 length equals 12 residues. With 2 bases removed from V and 4 bases from J, the gap between germline ends came to 8 bases. The DNA for the CDR3 is TGTGCCTGGAGTACCCACGGCTATGGCTACACCTTC. Residues: CAWSTHGYGYTF.

This chain connects TRBV5-6 to TRBJ1-1; no firm D call. Germline V gene sequence: CDR1 SGHDT, CDR2 YYEEEE. There are 13 residues in the CDR3. V lost 4 bases, J lost 2 bases, and 9 bases lay in between. The CDR3 protein is CASSRRLNTEAFF. The CDR3 DNA follows: TGTGCCAGCAGCCGCCGCCTTAACACTGAAGCTTTCTTT.

V gene TRBV4-1 combines with J gene TRBJ2-1, with 11 nucleotides matching TRBD2. The CDR3 length is 19 residues. Germline trimming cut 1 base from V and 4 bases from J; bases unmatched to any gene: 12. Germline values: CDR1 MGHRA, CDR2 YSYEKL. CDR3 region: CASSQVQGASSGGYNEQFF. The CDR3 nucleotides are TGCGCCAGCAGCCAAGTACAGGGGGCGTCTAGCGGGGGGTACAATGAGCAGTTCTTC.

The V call is TRBV2, the J call TRBJ2-2, with D maybe TRBD1 (5 bases). Trimming removed 6 bases at V and 4 bases at J, with 12 bases between. The CDR3 extends over 14 amino acids. The germline V gene encodes CDR1 SNHLY and CDR2 FYNNEI. The DNA for the CDR3 is TGTGCCAGCAGCCGCGGACAAAGCACCGGGGAGCTGTTTTTT. Translated, it gives CASSRGQSTGELFF.

The CDR3 region has the DNA TGCGCCAGCCATTTTATAGCGGGAGGGCCAAATGAGCAGTTCTTC. Translation: CASHFIAGGPNEQFF. The V call is TRBV5-1, the J call TRBJ2-1, with 11 bases matching TRBD2. The V and J ends lost 7 bases and 7 bases, in that order; junction bases with no gene match: 10. CDR1 and CDR2 from the germline V gene are SGHRS and YFSETQ. This CDR3 contains 15 residues.

V gene TRBV27 combines with J gene TRBJ1-1; D not certain. V was pared by 5 bases and J by 8 bases, with 18 bases between. The CDR3 runs to 14 residues. Germline V CDR1 and CDR2: MNHEY, SMNVEV (reference sequence). The DNA of the CDR3 is TGTGCCAGCAGTCCCCTTCCTTTGGACTCCGAAGCTTTCTTT. It translates to CASSPLPLDSEAFF.

The chain joins TRBV6-5 to TRBJ1-1; no clear D. The CDR3 sequence is 12 residues long. V was cut by 6 bases and J by 6 bases, with 11 bases left in between. Germline CDR1 is MNHEY and CDR2 is SVGAGI. The CDR3 DNA reads TGTGCCAGCAGCCGGGCTAAATCTGAAGCTTTCTTT. It encodes CASSRAKSEAFF.

CDR3 region: CASSRGNYGYTF. In DNA form, the CDR3 reads TGTGCCAGCAGCCGCGGTAACTATGGCTACACCTTC. The V call is TRBV7-9, the J call TRBJ1-2; D is unclear. The germline V gene encodes CDR1 SEHNR and CDR2 FQNEAQ (reference sequence). The CDR3 covers 12 residues. Trimming removed 5 bases from V and 1 base from J, with 5 bases in between. Variable domain in full (rest from reference TRBV7-9 and TRBJ1-2): DTGVSQNPRHKITKRGQNVTFRCDPISEHNRLYWYRQTLGQGPEFLTYFQNEAQLEKSRLLSDRFSAERPKGSFSTLEIQRTEQGDSAMYLCASSRGNYGYTFGSGTRLTVV.

CDR3 sequence (DNA): TGTGCCAGCAGCTCCTGGACAGGGATGAATGAGCAGTTCTTC. Translating gives CASSSWTGMNEQFF. The chain combines TRBV13 with TRBJ2-1; 8 bases match TRBD1. The CDR3 covers 14 residues. Germline CDR1 reads PRHDT; CDR2 reads FYEKMQ (reference sequence). The ends lost 4 bases at V and 7 bases at J; junction bases unmatched: 6.

The genes are TRBV7-9 and TRBJ2-3; 8 bases fit TRBD1. Germline trimming cut 8 bases from V and 4 bases from J; bases unmatched to any gene: 8. The germline V gene encodes CDR1 SEHNR and CDR2 FQNEAQ (reference sequence). This CDR3 is 14 amino acids long. The CDR3 reads CASGRQGMADTQYF. In DNA, the CDR3 is TGTGCCAGCGGGAGACAGGGGATGGCAGATACGCAGTATTTT.

This chain links TRBV15 with TRBJ2-3; a possible D gene is TRBD2 (6 bases). Germline V gives CDR1 LNHNV, CDR2 YYDKDF (reference sequence). The CDR3 is made up of 16 amino acids. With 0 bases removed from V and 0 bases from J, the gap between germline ends came to 10 bases. The CDR3 sequence is CATSRDPGGSTDTQYF. Here the CDR3 DNA reads TGTGCCACCAGCAGAGACCCCGGGGGAAGCACAGATACGCAGTATTTT. Based on the CDR3 plus reference TRBV15 and TRBJ2-3, the full variable domain is DAMVIQNPRYQVTQFGKPVTLSCSQTLNHNVMYWYQQKSSQAPKLLFHYYDKDFNNEADTPDNFQSRRPNTSFCFLDIRSPGLGDTAMYLCATSRDPGGSTDTQYFGPGTRLTVL.

J is TRBJ2-3 and V is TRBV6-4, with no clear D. The germline CDR1 and CDR2 sequences are MRHNA and SNTAGT. CDR3 length equals 20 residues. V was clipped by 6 bases and J by 3 bases, with 31 bases between them. As DNA, the CDR3 is TGTGCCAGCAGCAACAACCTTCGACCCCTCGGCAGTCCCGATACAGATACGCAGTATTTT. It encodes CASSNNLRPLGSPDTDTQYF.

The V gene is TRBV21-1, the J gene TRBJ2-7; TRBD2 was called by the table and not checked on the DNA. TRBV21-1 is recorded as a pseudogene. The CDR3 runs 14 residues. CDR3 nucleotide sequence: TGTGCCAGCAGCATGCGGGAGTCCCCCTACGAGCAGTACTTC. Its translation is CASSMRESPYEQYF.

The chain combines TRBV12-5 with TRBJ1-5; TRBD1 aligns across 8 bases. Germline V gene sequence: CDR1 LGHNT, CDR2 FRNRAP. This CDR3 region has 14 residues. Germline trimming cut 1 base from V and 7 bases from J; bases unmatched to any gene: 3. Written as DNA, the CDR3 is TGTGCTAGTGGTTTGGCCGACAGGGGCCAGCCCCAGCATTTT. Its protein is CASGLADRGQPQHF.